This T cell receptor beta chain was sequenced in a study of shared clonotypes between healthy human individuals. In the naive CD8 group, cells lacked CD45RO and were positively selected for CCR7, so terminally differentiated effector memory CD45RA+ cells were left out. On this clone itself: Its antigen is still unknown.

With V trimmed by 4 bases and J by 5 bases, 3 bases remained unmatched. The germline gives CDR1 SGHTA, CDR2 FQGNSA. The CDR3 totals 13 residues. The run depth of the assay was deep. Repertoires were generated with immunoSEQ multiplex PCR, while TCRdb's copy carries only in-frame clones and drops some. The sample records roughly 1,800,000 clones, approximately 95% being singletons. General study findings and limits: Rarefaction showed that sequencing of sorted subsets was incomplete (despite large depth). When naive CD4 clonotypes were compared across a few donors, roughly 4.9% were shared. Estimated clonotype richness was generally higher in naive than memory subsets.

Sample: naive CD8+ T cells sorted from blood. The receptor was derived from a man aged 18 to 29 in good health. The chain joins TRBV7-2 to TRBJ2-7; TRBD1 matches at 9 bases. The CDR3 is CASSWTGVDEQYF. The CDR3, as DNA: TGTGCCAGCAGCTGGACAGGGGTGGACGAGCAGTACTTC.